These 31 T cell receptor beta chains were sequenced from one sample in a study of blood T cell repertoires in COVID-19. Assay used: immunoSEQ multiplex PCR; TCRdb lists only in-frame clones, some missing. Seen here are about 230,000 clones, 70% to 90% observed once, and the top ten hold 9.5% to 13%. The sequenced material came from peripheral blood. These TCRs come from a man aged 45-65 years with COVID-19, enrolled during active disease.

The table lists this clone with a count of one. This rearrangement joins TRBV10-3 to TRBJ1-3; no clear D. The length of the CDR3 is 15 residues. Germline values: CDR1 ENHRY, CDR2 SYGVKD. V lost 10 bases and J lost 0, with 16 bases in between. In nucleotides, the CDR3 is TGTGCCACAGGAACCGTAGGATACTCTGGAAACACCATATATTTT. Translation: CATGTVGYSGNTIYF.

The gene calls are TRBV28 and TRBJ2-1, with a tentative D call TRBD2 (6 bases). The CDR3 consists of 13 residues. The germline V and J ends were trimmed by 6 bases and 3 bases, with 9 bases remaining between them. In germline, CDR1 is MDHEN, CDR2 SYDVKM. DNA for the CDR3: TGTGCCAGCAGGGAGACTAGCTACAATGAGCAGTTCTTC. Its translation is CASRETSYNEQFF.

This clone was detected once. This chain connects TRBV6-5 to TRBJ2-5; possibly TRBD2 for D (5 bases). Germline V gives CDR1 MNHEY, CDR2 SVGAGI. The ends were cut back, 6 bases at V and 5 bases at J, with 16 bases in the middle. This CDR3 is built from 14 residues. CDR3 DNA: TGTGCCAGCAGAATCGACACGGGGTGGGAGACCCAGTACTTC. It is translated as CASRIDTGWETQYF.

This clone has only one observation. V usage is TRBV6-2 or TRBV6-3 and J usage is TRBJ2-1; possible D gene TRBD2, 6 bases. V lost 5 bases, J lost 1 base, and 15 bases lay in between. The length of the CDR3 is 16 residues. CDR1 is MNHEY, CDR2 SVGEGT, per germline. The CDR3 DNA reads TGTGCCAGCAGTCCGAATGGGGGGAGGTCCTACAATGAGCAGTTCTTC. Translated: CASSPNGGRSYNEQFF.

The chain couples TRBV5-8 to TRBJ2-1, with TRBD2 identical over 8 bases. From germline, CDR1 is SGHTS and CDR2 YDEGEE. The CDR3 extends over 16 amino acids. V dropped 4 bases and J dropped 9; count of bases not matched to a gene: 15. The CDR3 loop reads CASSHVAGMGGSEQFF. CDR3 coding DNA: TGTGCCAGCAGCCACGTAGCGGGAATGGGGGGGTCTGAGCAGTTCTTC.

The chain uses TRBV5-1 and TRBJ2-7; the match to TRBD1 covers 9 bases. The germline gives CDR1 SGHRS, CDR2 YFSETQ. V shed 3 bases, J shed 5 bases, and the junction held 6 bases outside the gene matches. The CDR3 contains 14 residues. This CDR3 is CASSSWDRVHEQYF. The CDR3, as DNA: TGCGCCAGCAGCTCATGGGACAGGGTCCACGAGCAGTACTTC.

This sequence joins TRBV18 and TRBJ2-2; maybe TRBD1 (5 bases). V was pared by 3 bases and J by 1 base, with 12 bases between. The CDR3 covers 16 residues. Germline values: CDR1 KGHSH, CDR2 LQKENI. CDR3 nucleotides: TGTGCCAGCTCACCGCCCACAGGCGGGAACACCGGGGAGCTGTTTTTT. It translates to CASSPPTGGNTGELFF.

CDR3 DNA: TGTGCCAGCAGCCCTTGGTCGGTTAGCGACGAGCAGTACTTC. Amino acid sequence: CASSPWSVSDEQYF. V gene TRBV9 combines with J gene TRBJ2-7, with D possibly matching TRBD2 (5 bases). This CDR3 region has 14 residues. Germline-derived CDR1 and CDR2 are SGDLS and YYNGEE. The V gene lost 4 bases and the J gene lost 5 bases, with 16 bases spanning the gap.

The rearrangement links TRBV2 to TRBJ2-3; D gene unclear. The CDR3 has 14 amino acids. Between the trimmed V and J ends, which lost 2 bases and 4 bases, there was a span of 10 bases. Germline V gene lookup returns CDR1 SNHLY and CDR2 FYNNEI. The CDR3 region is CASSELATADTQYF. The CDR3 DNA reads TGTGCCAGCAGTGAATTAGCAACGGCAGATACGCAGTATTTT. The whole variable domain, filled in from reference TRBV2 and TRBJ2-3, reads EPEVTQTPSHQVTQMGQEVILRCVPISNHLYFYWYRQILGQKVEFLVSFYNNEISEKSEIFDDQFSVERPDGSNFTLKIRSTKLEDSAMYFCASSELATADTQYFGPGTRLTVL.

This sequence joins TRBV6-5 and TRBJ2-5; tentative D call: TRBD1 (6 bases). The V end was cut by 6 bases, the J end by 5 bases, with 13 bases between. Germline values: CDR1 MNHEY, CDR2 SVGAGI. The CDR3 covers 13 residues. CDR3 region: CASRKQGSETQYF. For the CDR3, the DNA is TGTGCCAGCAGGAAACAGGGAAGCGAGACCCAGTACTTC.

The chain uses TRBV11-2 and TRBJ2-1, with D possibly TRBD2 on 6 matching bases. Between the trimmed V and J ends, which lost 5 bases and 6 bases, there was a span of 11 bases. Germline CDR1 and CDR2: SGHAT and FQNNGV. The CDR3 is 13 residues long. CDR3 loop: CASSLPGGNEQFF. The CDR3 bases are TGTGCCAGCAGCCTCCCCGGGGGCAATGAGCAGTTCTTC.

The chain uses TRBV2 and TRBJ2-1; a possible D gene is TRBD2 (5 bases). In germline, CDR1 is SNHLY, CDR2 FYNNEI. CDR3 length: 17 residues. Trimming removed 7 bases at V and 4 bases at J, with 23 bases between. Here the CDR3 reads CASMASAEALGYNEQFF. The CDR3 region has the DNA TGTGCCAGCATGGCTTCAGCGGAGGCCCTTGGGTACAATGAGCAGTTCTTC.

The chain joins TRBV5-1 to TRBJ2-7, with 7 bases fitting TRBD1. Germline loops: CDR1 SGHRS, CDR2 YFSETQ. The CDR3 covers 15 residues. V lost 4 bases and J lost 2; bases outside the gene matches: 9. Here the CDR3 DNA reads TGCGCCAGCAGCGTCAAGGTCGGACAGGCCTACGAGCAGTACTTC. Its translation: CASSVKVGQAYEQYF.

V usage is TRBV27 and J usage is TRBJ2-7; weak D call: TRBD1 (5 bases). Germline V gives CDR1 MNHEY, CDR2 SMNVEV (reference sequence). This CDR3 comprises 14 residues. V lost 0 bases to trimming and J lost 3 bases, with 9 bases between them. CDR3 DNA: TGTGCCAGCAGTTTATCTCCAGGGATCTACGAGCAGTACTTC. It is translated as CASSLSPGIYEQYF.

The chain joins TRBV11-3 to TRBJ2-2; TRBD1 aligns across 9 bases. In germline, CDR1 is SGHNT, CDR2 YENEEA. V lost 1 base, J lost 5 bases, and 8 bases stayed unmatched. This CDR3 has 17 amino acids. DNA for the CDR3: TGTGCCAGCAGCTTAGGCTCCGGGACAGGGCCGACCGGGGAGCTGTTTTTT. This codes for CASSLGSGTGPTGELFF.

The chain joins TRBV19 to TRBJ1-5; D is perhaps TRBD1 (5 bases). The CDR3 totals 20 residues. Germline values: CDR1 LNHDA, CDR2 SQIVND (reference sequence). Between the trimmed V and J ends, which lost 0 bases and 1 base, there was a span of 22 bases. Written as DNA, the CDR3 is TGTGCCAGTAGTATAGATACTACTGGGGCAGGGTTCACAAGCAATCAGCCCCAGCATTTT. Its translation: CASSIDTTGAGFTSNQPQHF.

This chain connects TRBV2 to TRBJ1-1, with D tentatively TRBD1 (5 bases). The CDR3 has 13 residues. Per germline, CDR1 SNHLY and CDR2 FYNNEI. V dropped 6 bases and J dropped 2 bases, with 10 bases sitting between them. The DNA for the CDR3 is TGTGCCAGCAGCCTGGGACTTAACACTGAAGCTTTCTTT. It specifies CASSLGLNTEAFF.

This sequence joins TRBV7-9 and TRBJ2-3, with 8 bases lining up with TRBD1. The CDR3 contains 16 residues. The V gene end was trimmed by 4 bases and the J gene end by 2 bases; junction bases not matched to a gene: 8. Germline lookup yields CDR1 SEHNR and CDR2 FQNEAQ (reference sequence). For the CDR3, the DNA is TGTGCCAGCAGCTCGAAAGGACAGGGCCTCACAGATACGCAGTATTTT. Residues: CASSSKGQGLTDTQYF.

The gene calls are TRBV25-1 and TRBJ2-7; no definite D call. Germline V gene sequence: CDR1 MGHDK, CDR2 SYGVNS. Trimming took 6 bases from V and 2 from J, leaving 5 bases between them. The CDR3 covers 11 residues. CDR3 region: CASRLTYEQYF. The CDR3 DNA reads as TGTGCCAGCAGACTTACCTACGAGCAGTACTTC.

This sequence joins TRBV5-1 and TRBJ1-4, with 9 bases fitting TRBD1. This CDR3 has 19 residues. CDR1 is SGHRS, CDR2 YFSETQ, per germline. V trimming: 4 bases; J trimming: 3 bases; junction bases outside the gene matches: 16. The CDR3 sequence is CASSPEPTGGVGSNEKLFF. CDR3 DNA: TGCGCCAGCAGCCCGGAACCCACAGGGGGCGTCGGTTCTAATGAAAAACTGTTTTTT.

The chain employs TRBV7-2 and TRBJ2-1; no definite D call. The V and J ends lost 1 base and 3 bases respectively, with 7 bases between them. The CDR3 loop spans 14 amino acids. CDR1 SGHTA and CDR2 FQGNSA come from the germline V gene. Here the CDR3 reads CASSLVGFYNEQFF. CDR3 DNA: TGTGCCAGCAGCTTAGTGGGCTTCTACAATGAGCAGTTCTTC.

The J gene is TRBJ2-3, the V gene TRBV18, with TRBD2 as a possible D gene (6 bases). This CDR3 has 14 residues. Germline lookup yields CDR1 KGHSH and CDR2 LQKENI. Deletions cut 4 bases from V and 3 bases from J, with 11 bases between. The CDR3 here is CASSLGGTTDTQYF. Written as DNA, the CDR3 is TGTGCCAGCTCACTTGGGGGGACGACAGATACGCAGTATTTT.

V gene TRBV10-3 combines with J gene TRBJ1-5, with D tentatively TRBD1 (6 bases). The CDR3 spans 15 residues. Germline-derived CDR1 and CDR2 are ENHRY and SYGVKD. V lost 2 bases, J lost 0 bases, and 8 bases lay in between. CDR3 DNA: TGTGCCATCAGTGAGGGACAGTATAGCAATCAGCCCCAGCATTTT. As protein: CAISEGQYSNQPQHF.

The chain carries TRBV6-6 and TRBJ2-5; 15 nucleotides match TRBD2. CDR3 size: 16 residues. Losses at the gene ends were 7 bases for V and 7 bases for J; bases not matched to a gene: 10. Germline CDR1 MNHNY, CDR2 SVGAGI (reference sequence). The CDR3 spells CASIHGLAGGRATQYF. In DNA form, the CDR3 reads TGTGCCAGCATACATGGACTAGCGGGAGGGAGGGCGACCCAGTACTTC.

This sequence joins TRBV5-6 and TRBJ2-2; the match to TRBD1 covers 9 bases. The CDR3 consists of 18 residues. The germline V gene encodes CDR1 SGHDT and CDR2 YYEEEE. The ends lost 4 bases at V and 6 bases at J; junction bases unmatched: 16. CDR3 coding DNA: TGTGCCAGCAGCCTTGGGGCCACCGGGACAGGGCTCGCCGGGGAGCTGTTTTTT. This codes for CASSLGATGTGLAGELFF.

This CDR3 reads CASSEAGTSEFF. In nucleotides, the CDR3 is TGTGCCAGCAGTGAAGCCGGGACTAGCGAGTTCTTC. The V gene is TRBV2, the J gene TRBJ2-1; 10 bases agree with TRBD2. After removal of 0 bases from V and 14 bases from J, the junction contained 1 base not matched to a gene. There are 12 residues in the CDR3. Germline values: CDR1 SNHLY, CDR2 FYNNEI.

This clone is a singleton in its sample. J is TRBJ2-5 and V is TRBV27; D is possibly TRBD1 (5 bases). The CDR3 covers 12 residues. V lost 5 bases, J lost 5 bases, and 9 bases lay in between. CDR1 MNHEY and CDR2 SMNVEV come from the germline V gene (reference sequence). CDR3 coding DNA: TGTGCCAGCAGTCTAAAGGGGGAGACCCAGTACTTC. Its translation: CASSLKGETQYF.

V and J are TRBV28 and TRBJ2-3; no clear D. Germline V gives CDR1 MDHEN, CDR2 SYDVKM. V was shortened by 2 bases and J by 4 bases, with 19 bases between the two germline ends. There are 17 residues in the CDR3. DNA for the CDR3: TGTGCCAGCAGTTTAATGAAGGCGGCGAACAATCCAGATACGCAGTATTTT. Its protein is CASSLMKAANNPDTQYF.

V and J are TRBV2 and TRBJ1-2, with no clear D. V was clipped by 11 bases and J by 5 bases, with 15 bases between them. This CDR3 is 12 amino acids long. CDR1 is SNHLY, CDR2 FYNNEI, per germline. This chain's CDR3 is CAVGGSGYGYTF. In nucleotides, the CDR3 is TGTGCCGTAGGAGGCTCTGGGTATGGCTACACCTTC.

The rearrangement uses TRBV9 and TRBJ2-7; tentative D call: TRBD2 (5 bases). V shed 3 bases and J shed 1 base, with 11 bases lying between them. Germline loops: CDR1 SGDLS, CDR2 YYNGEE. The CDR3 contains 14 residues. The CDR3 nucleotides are TGTGCCAGCAGCGCCGCGTCGGGGTCCTACGAGCAGTACTTC. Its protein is CASSAASGSYEQYF. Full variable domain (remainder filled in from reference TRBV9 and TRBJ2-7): DSGVTQTPKHLITATGQRVTLRCSPRSGDLSVYWYQQSLDQGLQFLIQYYNGEERAKGNILERFSAQQFPDLHSELNLSSLELGDSALYFCASSAASGSYEQYFGPGTRLTVT.

This chain's CDR3 is CASSFPEYQETQYF. The CDR3 nucleotides are TGTGCCAGCAGCTTTCCTGAGTACCAAGAGACCCAGTACTTC. The chain couples TRBV7-2 to TRBJ2-5; D is undetermined. Per germline, CDR1 SGHTA and CDR2 FQGNSA. The CDR3 consists of 14 residues. V lost 3 bases and J lost 0, with 8 bases in between.